The sequence of this T cell receptor beta chain was determined in a study of graft-versus-host responses after intestinal transplantation. Overall study results and limits: Levels of circulating GvH clones at their peak were associated with early post-transplant HvG declines.

V trimming: 6 bases; J trimming: 6 bases; junction bases outside the gene matches: 11. CDR1 MNHNS and CDR2 SASEGT come from the germline V gene. CDR3 length: 15 amino acids. Libraries were prepared by immunoSEQ multiplex PCR; TCRdb keeps only in-frame clonotypes and omits some of them. The data hold tens of thousands of clones, with approximately 92% observed a single time. Regarding this clone: Its target is not known.

This sequence originates from a human donor who was the organ donor for an intestinal transplant. This sequence joins TRBV6-1 and TRBJ2-1, with 7 nucleotides matching TRBD2. Here the sequenced sample was unstimulated CD8+ T cells sorted from spleen or lymph node cells, taken before transplant. The CDR3 region is CASSTWVPGGNEQFF. The CDR3 DNA sequence: TGTGCCAGCAGCACTTGGGTCCCGGGGGGCAATGAGCAGTTCTTC.